The clone carrying this T cell receptor beta chain has at least ten counts. The target antigen is unknown. Amplification of the TCR beta CDR3 regions used RNA transcripts (as template). In the first round, RT-PCR was carried out with HTBI primers, and a multiplex PCR formed the second round. TCRdb fed the multiplex PCR reads into MiXCR, producing one record per CDR3 protein. Of hundreds of thousands of distinct CDR3 sequences in the sample, around a fifth were seen once. The record originates from a study of Graves' ophthalmopathy and Graves' hyperthyroidism. About the study: Blood was drawn at initial diagnosis, before any treatment. Notes on the study in general: With around 88% sensitivity and around 81% specificity, a 13-signature model separated ophthalmopathy from stable hyperthyroidism.

This CDR3 spans 16 amino acids. CDR1 and CDR2 from the germline V gene are SGHRS and YFSETQ. J gave up 4 bases and V 1 base, and 4 bases lay outside the gene matches. Establishment of the diagnosis relied upon clinical symptoms, serum thyroxine, TRAb, thyroid ultrasound and orbital computed tomography. It was from about 9.1 ml of fresh peripheral blood that the PBMCs came. V gene TRBV5-1 combines with J gene TRBJ1-6; 8 bases are shared with TRBD1. This receptor was identified in a woman under 30 with stable Graves' hyperthyroidism. Some clones in this sample may be carry-over from other donors' samples. Sequencing was carried out using peripheral blood. The CDR3 DNA reads TGCGCCAGCAGCTTGTCAGGGGGCGCGTATAATTCACCCCTCCACTTT. This codes for CASSLSGGAYNSPLHF.